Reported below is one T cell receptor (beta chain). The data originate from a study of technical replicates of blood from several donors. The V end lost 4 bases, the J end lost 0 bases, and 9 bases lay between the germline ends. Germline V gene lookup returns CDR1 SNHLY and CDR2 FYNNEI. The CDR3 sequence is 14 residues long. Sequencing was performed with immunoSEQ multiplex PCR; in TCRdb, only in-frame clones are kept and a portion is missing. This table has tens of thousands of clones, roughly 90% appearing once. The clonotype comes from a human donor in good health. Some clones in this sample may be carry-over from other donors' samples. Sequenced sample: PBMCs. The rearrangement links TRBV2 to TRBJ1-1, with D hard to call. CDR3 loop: CASSVIEMNTEAFF. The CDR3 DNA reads TGTGCCAGCAGTGTAATAGAAATGAACACTGAAGCTTTCTTT.